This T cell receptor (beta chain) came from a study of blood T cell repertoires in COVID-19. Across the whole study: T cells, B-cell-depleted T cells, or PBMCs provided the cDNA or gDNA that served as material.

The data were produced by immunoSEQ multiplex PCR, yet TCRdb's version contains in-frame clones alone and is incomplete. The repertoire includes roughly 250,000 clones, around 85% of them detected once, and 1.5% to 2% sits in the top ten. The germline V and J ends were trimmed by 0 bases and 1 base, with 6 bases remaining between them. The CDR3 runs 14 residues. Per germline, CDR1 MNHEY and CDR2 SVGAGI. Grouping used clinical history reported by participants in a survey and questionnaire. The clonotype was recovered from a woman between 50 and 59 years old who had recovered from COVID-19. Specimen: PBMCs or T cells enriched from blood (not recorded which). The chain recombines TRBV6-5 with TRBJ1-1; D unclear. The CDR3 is CASSYSYRNTEAFF. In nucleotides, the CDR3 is TGTGCCAGCAGTTACTCTTACAGGAACACTGAAGCTTTCTTT.